Described below is a single T cell receptor beta chain sequence and its context. What this receptor recognizes is not known. The record has no base qualities; no much larger clone is one base away. The method behind the library was the immunoSEQ multiplex PCR assay. For the multiplex PCR, a mixture combining 60 forward primers for TCR Vbeta segments and 13 reverse primers for TCR Jbeta segments was used. The CDR3 region of rearranged TCR beta genes was amplified from genomic DNA by a multiplex PCR assay. On the Illumina HiSeq System, the amplified TCR beta libraries were sequenced as 87-base-pair reads. For the original study's pipeline: In a later analysis, tens of millions of unique TCR beta chains were counted across the approximately 640 repertoires, and approximately 11 million of these chains were shared by at least two donors. Raw reads were error-corrected and collapsed into unique sequences by a nearest-neighbor algorithm in which closely related sequences were merged to remove PCR and sequencing errors. To assign V, D and J gene segments, CDR3 sequences were aligned to IMGT reference sequences. Each retained sequence needed at least a six-nucleotide match to both a V gene segment and a J gene segment. Rearrangements were classified as productive when the CDR3 lacked stop codons and remained in frame with V and J, and all other rearrangements were classified as non-productive. CDR3 was defined according to IMGT convention as the region running from the second conserved V-encoded cysteine to the conserved J-encoded phenylalanine. Sequences without an unambiguous match to a single V gene segment were excluded from the earlier analysis of 450 to 750 of the donors. An earlier analysis of around 600 of the donors classified V segments as functional when productive rearrangements were above 56.7% and as segregating when the standard deviation between donors was above 5%. To diagnose cytomegalovirus status from the catalog of TCR beta chain sequences, a statistical classification framework was built. In a later analysis, V and J genes were assigned by comparing TCR nucleotide sequences against IMGT/GENE-DB human TR gene sequences. Using the TCRdist pipeline, a later analysis assigned CDR3 sequences along with most-parsimonious VDJ recombination scenarios. In a later analysis, each TCR beta chain was defined by its CDR3 amino acid sequence together with its V-gene family, and reads lacking a unique V-gene family were excluded. In a later analysis, some 600 highly shared, low-generation-probability nucleotide sequences were removed to address suspected cross-contamination and a sequencing artifact. A later analysis calculated a clonal expansion index for each public chain from normalized within-repertoire ranks of inferred template counts. Generation probabilities in a later analysis came from a VDJ recombination model fitted to out-of-frame rearrangements, and those results were checked against IGoR. In a later analysis, hypergeometric tests were used to score TCR-TCR, TCR-HLA and TCR-CMV co-occurrence, with a repertoire-size bias correction applied to TCR pairs. A later analysis estimated false discovery rates by permuting HLA or CMV assignments 20 times. A later analysis grouped co-occurring TCRs with DBSCAN, adding TCRdist sequence similarity when clustering within HLA-allele-positive subsets. Co-occurrence clustering excluded repertoires with fewer than 30,000 or more than 120,000 public chains, plus five with anomalous nucleotide sharing. TCRdb stores this immuneACCESS table with in-frame sequences only. Part of the clones is absent; in the studies checked, under half of the shortfall reflects unresolved V genes, and no reason is known for the rest. V and J calls and clone size come straight from that table; D and trimming were deduced from the DNA. For this sample the table gives more than 65,000 clones, of which almost 80% were detected only once. The ten largest clones take up roughly 22% of the sample.

The data are from a study of cytomegalovirus exposure and HLA in healthy donors (dated by TCRdb to the late 2010s). About the investigation overall: An earlier analysis of approximately 640 of the donors reported more than 250 Gb of sequence data and 120 million or so unique TCR beta sequences from about 179 million T cells. Roughly 310 gigabases of sequencing data and tens of millions of unique TCR sequences were included in an early release covering roughly 600 HLA-typed donors. Of the 350 to 450 genotyped donors, approximately 83% fell in the genetic ancestry cluster associated with self-reported Caucasian donors. The study aimed to test whether signatures of past pathogen exposure could be identified by cataloging public T cell receptors. Using immunosequencing, the study profiled T cell repertoires from 640 or so subjects and related those repertoires to cytomegalovirus serostatus. Along with the approximately 620-subject first cohort, a separate validation cohort of over a hundred different subjects was used. To predict cytomegalovirus infection status, the study brought together high-throughput TCR immunosequencing, statistical association of individual TCRs with disease status, and machine learning. A later analysis re-analyzed previously published TCR beta repertoires from 600 to 850 donors and added high-resolution HLA genotyping to study TCR occurrence patterns. Rather than drawing on any new phenotypic data, the later analysis identified candidate immune exposures from TCR beta sequences and the way those sequences occurred across donors. An earlier analysis of roughly 580 of the donors used high-throughput TCR beta sequencing to judge whether each TCR beta V gene segment behaved as functional or pseudogenic. Donor age, sex, ethnicity and CMV serostatus were collected together with the repertoire data. A later genetic analysis used genome-wide SNP genotypes for about 55% of the 666 donors, treating that subset as a discovery cohort. Every discovery cohort repertoire had been produced on one sequencing platform. HLA typing covered class I and class II loci at four-digit resolution. The number of typed donors differed by locus: roughly 620-640 for A, B, C, DRB1 and DQB1; approximately 520 for DQA1; approximately 600 for DPA1; and roughly 470 for DPB1. Roughly five DR-DQ haplotypes were treated as single units for association and clustering because of strong linkage in the cohort. Among around 400 genotyped donors of the cohort, an average of around 240,000 unique TCR beta nucleotide sequences were sequenced per donor, about a sixth of them non-productive. Results and caveats for the whole study, not just this receptor: In a later genetic analysis, a missense DCLRE1C variant was associated with V-gene and J-gene trimming of TCR beta chains, and the association was replicated in an independent cohort. Across donors, most TCR sequences were observed very rarely, whereas some public TCRs were present in many individuals. A total of roughly 160 TCR beta chains were listed by the study as associated with cytomegalovirus. Broadly in line with IMGT annotations, most TCR beta V segments showed up in productive rearrangements about 90% or about 30% of the time in an earlier analysis of 587 of the donors. A cluster of highly shared sequence variants was judged likely to be a technical artifact of the sequencing pipeline. When HLA alleles, especially DR and DQ, strongly co-occurred, TCR associations were difficult to assign to individual alleles. The classifier was reported to diagnose cytomegalovirus status with high specificity and sensitivity in both the original cohort and the validation cohort. HLA typing was unavailable for some donors at each locus, so association tests used only the typed subset. The only immune exposure information available for the cohort was CMV serostatus. A later analysis found that TCR association rates varied across HLA loci, with DRB1 alleles showing the most associated TCRs and HLA-C alleles the fewest. Most CMV-associated TCR beta chains appeared to be HLA-restricted in a later analysis, and the HLA associations seemed to be driven largely by CMV exposure. Compared with equally common non-associated chains, HLA-associated TCR beta chains in a later analysis were more clonally expanded and had lower generation probabilities. Roughly uniform sequencing depth across donors was assumed in presence/absence analyses, although this assumption may not hold. Because counts were too low, about 18 rarely observed V segments, including chromosome 9 orphons, were left out of the earlier analysis of 587 of the donors. In a later analysis, some 17,000 TCR beta sequences were associated with specific HLA alleles at a false discovery rate of 0.05. Some IMGT-functional V segments, including TRBV6-2 and TRBV6-3, could not be told apart with the 87-base-pair reads, so those segments were excluded. A further reported finding was that TCR beta sequences accurately predicted the HLA-A and HLA-B alleles for most subjects in the first cohort. Correlated functional status among segregating V segments might reflect linkage disequilibrium, but an unknown experimental factor could not be ruled out. It was suggested by the authors that the approach could potentially be generalized to other disease states and immunological phenotypes. A later genetic analysis reported fewer N-insertions in productive TCRs among donors in an Asian-associated ancestry cluster than the roughly 640-donor mean. In a later analysis, several top co-occurrence clusters were reported to appear linked to parvovirus B19, influenza, CMV and Epstein-Barr virus. In vitro tests confirmed that three of the cytomegalovirus-associated TCR beta chains recognize cytomegalovirus antigens. This cohort had only TCR beta chains sequenced, and the lack of alpha or paired-chain data limited which features could be detected.

Clipping removes 5 bases from V and 8 bases from J, with 8 as the unmatched junction base count. Per the germline V gene, SGHVS is the CDR1 and FNYEAQ is the CDR2. The CDR3 spans 14 residues, from the cysteine through the phenylalanine. The kept DNA is CDR3 alone, 42 bases in frame from the first base. The cohort comprised fewer than 750 healthy bone marrow donors. At the time of sampling, every cohort member was nominally healthy, though immune exposures that went unrecorded were likely present. The donor tested CMV seropositive and was one of the 289 seropositive cohort members. Each donor provided a peripheral blood sample, and peripheral blood mononuclear cells were used for TCR beta sequencing. The Qiagen DNeasy Blood Extraction Kit was used to extract genomic DNA from the blood cell samples.

The rearrangement joined TRBV7-6 to TRBJ2-2, with TRBD1 matching 7 junction bases. Sequencing used PBMCs. The sequence was collected from a woman between 35 and 50 years old in good health and CMV-seropositive. Here is the DNA: TGTGCCAGCAGCCCTACAGGGGTCAGGGGGGAGCTGTTTTTT. This encodes CASSPTGVRGELFF.